These 5 T cell receptor beta chains were sequenced from one sample in a study of CD8 T cells in ankylosing spondylitis. TCRdb ran MiXCR on the 5' RACE reads and lists one entry per CDR3 protein. In the table there are some 37,000 distinct CDR3 sequences, approximately 11% of which are singletons. Input material: synovial fluid, either unsorted or a sorted T cell fraction (not recorded which). Receptors were obtained from a male donor with ankylosing spondylitis.

In its sample, this clonotype was seen many times. The chain employs TRBV12-3 or TRBV12-4 and TRBJ1-3; no clear D. The CDR3 covers 14 residues. V lost 6 bases and J 0 bases, leaving 9 bases between the germline ends. CDR3 DNA sequence: TGTGCCAGCAGGCCGCCGGGCTCTGGAAACACCATATATTTT. It encodes CASRPPGSGNTIYF.

This clonotype was found many times. This sequence joins TRBV28 and TRBJ2-7, with D perhaps matching TRBD1 (6 bases). CDR3 length: 16 residues. Germline V CDR1 and CDR2: MDHEN, SYDVKM. Trimming cost V 5 bases and J 3 bases, with 20 bases left between them. CDR3 DNA: TGTGCCAGCAGTATCCCCTTGACAGGTGACGACTACGAGCAGTACTTC. This gives the protein CASSIPLTGDDYEQYF. The variable domain in full, completed from reference TRBV28 and TRBJ2-7, reads DVKVTQSSRYLVKRTGEKVFLECVQDMDHENMFWYRQDPGLGLRLIYFSYDVKMKEKGDIPEGYSVSREKKERFSLILESASTNQTSMYLCASSIPLTGDDYEQYFGPGTRLTVT.

The V call is TRBV29-1, the J call TRBJ2-5; no reliable D call. Germline V gives CDR1 SQVTM, CDR2 ANQGSEA. V was shortened by 1 base and J by 7 bases, with 16 bases between the two germline ends. The CDR3 has 14 amino acids. The CDR3 is CSVEAAPTKGTQYF. The CDR3 nucleotides are TGCAGCGTTGAAGCGGCCCCTACCAAGGGGACCCAGTACTTC.

This clonotype showed up many times. This chain's CDR3 is CASSLRPRTQYF. The CDR3 DNA reads as TGCGCCAGCAGCCTTAGACCCCGAACCCAGTACTTC. The chain recombines TRBV5-1 with TRBJ2-5; D gene ambiguous. The V gene's germline CDR1 is SGHRS and CDR2 YFSETQ. V gave up 4 bases and J gave up 8 bases, with 12 bases separating them. This CDR3 contains 12 residues.

There are a few counts of this clonotype. The rearrangement joins TRBV15 to TRBJ2-7; D uncertain. Trimming shortened V by 0 bases and J by 1 base, and 7 bases separated the two germline ends. This CDR3 is built from 14 residues. The germline gives CDR1 LNHNV, CDR2 YYDKDF (reference sequence). The CDR3 DNA reads TGTGCCACCAGCAGAGAGGGGTTGTCCTACGAGCAGTACTTC. The encoded protein is CATSREGLSYEQYF. Using reference TRBV15 and TRBJ2-7 for the parts outside the CDR3, the full variable domain is DAMVIQNPRYQVTQFGKPVTLSCSQTLNHNVMYWYQQKSSQAPKLLFHYYDKDFNNEADTPDNFQSRRPNTSFCFLDIRSPGLGDTAMYLCATSREGLSYEQYFGPGTRLTVT.